This T cell receptor (beta chain) is drawn from a study of T-cell memory formation after mild COVID-19. Study-level points and caveats: Mainly CM and EM harbored the contracting CD4+ clones; mainly EMRA harbored the CD8+ ones.

TCRdb ran MiXCR on the 5' RACE reads and lists one entry per CDR3 protein. The sample has nearly 200,000 distinct CDR3 sequences; around 20% are singletons. On this clonotype itself: Its target is not known.

V shed 1 base, J shed 12 bases, and the junction held 5 bases outside the gene matches. The CDR3 is 14 residues long. Germline assignment: CDR1 SEHNR and CDR2 FQNEAQ (reference sequence). The sequence came from an adult woman who had mild COVID-19 (a few samples of this study predate the infection). Cell type and time point are not known. This chain connects TRBV7-9 to TRBJ2-1; 11 bases match TRBD1. Specimen: PBMCs or a T cell subset sorted from them (not recorded which). The CDR3 here is CASSLGTGGDTQFF. CDR3 nucleotide sequence: TGTGCCAGCAGCTTAGGGACAGGGGGCGATACGCAGTTCTTC. Together with reference TRBV7-9 and TRBJ2-1, the CDR3 gives the full variable domain: DTGVSQNPRHKITKRGQNVTFRCDPISEHNRLYWYRQTLGQGPEFLTYFQNEAQLEKSRLLSDRFSAERPKGSFSTLEIQRTEQGDSAMYLCASSLGTGGDTQFFGPGTRLTVL.